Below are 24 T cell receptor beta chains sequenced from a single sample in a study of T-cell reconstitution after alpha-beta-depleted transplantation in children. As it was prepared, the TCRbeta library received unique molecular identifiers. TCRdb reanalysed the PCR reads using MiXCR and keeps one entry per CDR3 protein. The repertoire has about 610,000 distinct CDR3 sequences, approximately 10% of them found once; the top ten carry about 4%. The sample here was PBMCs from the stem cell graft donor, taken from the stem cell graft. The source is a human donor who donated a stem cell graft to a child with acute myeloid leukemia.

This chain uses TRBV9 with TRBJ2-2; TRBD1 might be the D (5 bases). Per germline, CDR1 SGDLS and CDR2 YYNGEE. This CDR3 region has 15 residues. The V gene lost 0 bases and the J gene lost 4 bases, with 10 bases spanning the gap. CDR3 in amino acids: CASSVEGHPTGELFF. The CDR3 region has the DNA TGTGCCAGCAGCGTAGAAGGACACCCCACCGGGGAGCTGTTTTTT. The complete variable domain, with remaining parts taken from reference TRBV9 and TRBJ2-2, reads DSGVTQTPKHLITATGQRVTLRCSPRSGDLSVYWYQQSLDQGLQFLIQYYNGEERAKGNILERFSAQQFPDLHSELNLSSLELGDSALYFCASSVEGHPTGELFFGEGSRLTVL.

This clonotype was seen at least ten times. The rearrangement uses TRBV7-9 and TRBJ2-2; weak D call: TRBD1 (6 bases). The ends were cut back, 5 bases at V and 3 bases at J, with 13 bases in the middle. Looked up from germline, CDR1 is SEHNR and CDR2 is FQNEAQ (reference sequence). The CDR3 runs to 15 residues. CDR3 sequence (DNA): TGTGCCAGCAGCCAAGGACAGAGCGACACCGGGGAGCTGTTTTTT. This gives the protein CASSQGQSDTGELFF.

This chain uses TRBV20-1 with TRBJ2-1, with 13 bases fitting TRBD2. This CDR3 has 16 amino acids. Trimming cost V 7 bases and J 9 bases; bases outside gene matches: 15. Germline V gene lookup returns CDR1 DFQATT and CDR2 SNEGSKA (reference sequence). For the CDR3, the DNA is TGCAGTGTCACCCAGGGTACTAGCGGGAGGGTGGGTGAGCAGTTCTTC. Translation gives CSVTQGTSGRVGEQFF.

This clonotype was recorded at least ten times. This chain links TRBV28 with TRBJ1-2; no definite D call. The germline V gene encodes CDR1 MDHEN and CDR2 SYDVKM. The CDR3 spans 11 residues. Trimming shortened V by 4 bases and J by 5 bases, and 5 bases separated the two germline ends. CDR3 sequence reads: CASSSTYGYTF. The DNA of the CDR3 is TGTGCCAGCAGTTCCACATATGGCTACACCTTC.

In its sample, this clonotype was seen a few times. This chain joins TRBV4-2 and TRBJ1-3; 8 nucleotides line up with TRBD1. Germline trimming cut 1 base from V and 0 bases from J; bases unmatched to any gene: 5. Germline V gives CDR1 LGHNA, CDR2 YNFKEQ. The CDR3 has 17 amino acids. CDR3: CASSQAGQGSSGNTIYF. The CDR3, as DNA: TGTGCCAGCAGCCAAGCTGGACAGGGAAGCTCTGGAAACACCATATATTTT.

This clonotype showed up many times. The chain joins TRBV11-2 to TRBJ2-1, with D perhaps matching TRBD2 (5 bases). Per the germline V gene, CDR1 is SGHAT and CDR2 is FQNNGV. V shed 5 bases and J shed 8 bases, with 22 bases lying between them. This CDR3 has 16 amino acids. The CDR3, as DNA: TGTGCCAGCAGCGGGAGAGGTGAGGGTCGTCTTGATGAGCAGTTCTTC. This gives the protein CASSGRGEGRLDEQFF.

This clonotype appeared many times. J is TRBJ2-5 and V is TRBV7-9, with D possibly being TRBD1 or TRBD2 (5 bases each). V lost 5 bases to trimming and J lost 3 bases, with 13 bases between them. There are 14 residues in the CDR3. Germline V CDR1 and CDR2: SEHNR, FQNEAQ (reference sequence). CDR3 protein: CASSPHGGKETQYF. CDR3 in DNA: TGTGCCAGCAGCCCTCATGGGGGTAAAGAGACCCAGTACTTC.

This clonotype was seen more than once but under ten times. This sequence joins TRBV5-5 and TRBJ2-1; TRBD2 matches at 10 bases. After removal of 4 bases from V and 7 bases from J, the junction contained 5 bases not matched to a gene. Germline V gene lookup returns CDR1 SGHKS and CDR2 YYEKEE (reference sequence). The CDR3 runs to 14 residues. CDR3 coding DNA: TGTGCCAGCAGCCTAGCGGGAGTCCAGAATGAGCAGTTCTTC. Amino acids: CASSLAGVQNEQFF. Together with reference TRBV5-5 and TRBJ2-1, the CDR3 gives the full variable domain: DAGVTQSPTHLIKTRGQQVTLRCSPISGHKSVSWYQQVLGQGPQFIFQYYEKEERGRGNFPDRFSARQFPNYSSELNVNALLLGDSALYLCASSLAGVQNEQFFGPGTRLTVL.

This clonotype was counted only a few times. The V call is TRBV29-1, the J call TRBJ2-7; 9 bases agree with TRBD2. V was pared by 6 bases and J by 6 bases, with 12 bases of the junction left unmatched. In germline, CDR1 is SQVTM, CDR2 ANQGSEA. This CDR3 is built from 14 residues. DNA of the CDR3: TGCAGCGTAGGGGGTCGGGGGACTAGCAGCGAGCAGTACTTC. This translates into CSVGGRGTSSEQYF.

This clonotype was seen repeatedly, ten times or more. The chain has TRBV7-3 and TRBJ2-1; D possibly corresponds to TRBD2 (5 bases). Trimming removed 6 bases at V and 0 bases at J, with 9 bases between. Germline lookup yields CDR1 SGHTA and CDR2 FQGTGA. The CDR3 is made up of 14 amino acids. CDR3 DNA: TGTGCCAGCAGTCCGAGCGGCTCCTACAATGAGCAGTTCTTC. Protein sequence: CASSPSGSYNEQFF.

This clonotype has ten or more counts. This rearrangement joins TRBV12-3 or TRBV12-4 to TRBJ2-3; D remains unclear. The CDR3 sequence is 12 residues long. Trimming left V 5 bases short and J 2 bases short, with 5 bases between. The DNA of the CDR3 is TGTGCCAGCAGTAGCGTCACAGATACGCAGTATTTT. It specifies CASSSVTDTQYF.

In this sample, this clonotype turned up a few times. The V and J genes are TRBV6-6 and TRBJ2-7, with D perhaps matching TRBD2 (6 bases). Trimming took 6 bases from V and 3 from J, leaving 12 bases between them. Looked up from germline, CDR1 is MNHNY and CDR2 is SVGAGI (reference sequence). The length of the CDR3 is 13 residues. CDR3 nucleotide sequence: TGTGCCAGCAGAGGACCCGGGGGCTACGAGCAGTACTTC. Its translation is CASRGPGGYEQYF.

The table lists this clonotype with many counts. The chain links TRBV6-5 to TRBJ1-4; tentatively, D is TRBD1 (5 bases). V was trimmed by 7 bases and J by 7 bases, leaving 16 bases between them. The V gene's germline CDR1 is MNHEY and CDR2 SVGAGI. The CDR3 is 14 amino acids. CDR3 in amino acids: CASIAGGIGEKLFF. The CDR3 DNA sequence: TGTGCCAGCATCGCTGGGGGGATCGGTGAAAAACTGTTTTTT.

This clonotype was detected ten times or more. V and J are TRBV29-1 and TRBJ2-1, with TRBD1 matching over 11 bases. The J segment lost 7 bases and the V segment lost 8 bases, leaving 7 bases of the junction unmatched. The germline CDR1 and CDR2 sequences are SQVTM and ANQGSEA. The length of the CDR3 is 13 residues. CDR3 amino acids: CSTGTGGLNEQFF. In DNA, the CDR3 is TGCAGCACCGGGACAGGGGGGCTAAATGAGCAGTTCTTC.

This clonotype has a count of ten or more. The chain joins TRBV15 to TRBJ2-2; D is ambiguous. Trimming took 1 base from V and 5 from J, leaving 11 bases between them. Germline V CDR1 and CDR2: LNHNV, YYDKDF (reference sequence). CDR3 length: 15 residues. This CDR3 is CATSRGGRGTGELFF. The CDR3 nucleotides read TGTGCCACCAGCAGAGGTGGCAGAGGAACCGGGGAGCTGTTTTTT.

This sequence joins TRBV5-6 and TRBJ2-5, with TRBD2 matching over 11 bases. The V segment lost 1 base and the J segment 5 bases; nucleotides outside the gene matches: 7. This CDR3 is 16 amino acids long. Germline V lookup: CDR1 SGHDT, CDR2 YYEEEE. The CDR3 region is CASSLLGLAVKETQYF. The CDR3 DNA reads TGTGCCAGCAGCTTGCTGGGACTAGCGGTGAAGGAGACCCAGTACTTC.

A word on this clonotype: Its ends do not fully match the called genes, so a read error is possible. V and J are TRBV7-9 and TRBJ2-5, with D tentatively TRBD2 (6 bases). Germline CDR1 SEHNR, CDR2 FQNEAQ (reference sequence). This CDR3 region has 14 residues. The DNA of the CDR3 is TGTGCCAGCAGCCGAAGACTAGACCAGGAGACCCAGTACTTC. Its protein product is CASSRRLDQETQYF.

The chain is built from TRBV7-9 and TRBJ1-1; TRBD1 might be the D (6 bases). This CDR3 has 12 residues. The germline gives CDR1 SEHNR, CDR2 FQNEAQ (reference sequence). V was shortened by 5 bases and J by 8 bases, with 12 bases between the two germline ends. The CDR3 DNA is TGTGCCAGCAGCACCACAGGGAGAGAAGCTTTCTTT. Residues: CASSTTGREAFF.

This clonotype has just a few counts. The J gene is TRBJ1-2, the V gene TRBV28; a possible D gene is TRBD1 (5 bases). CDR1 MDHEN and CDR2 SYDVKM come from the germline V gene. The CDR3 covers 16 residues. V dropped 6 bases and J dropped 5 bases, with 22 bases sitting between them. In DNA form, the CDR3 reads TGTGCCAGCAGACGACCGACAGTGACCCTCTCTTATGGCTACACCTTC. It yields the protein CASRRPTVTLSYGYTF.

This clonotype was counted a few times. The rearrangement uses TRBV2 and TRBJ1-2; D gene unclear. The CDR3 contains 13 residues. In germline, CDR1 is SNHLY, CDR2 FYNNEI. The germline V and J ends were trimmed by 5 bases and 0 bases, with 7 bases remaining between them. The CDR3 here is CASSRTSNYGYTF. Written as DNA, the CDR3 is TGTGCCAGCAGTAGGACCTCTAACTATGGCTACACCTTC.

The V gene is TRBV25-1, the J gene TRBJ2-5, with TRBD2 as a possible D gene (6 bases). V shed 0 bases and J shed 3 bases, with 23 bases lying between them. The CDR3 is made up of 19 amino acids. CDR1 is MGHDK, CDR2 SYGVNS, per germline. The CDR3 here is CASSEYDGGSSRPKETQYF. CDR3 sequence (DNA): TGTGCCAGCAGTGAATATGACGGAGGGAGTTCCAGACCCAAAGAGACCCAGTACTTC.

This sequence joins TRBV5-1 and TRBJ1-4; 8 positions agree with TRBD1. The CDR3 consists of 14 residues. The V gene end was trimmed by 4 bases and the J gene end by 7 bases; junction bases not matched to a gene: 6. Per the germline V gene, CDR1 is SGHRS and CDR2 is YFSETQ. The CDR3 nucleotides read TGCGCCAGCAGCCCCAGGGGGCGGGGTGAAAAACTGTTTTTT. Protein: CASSPRGRGEKLFF.

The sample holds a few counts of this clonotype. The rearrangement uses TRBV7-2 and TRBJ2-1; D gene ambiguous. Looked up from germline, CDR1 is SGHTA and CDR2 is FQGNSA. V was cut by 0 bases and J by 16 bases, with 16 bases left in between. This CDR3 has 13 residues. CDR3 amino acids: CASSLAGWAPEFF. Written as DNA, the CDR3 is TGTGCCAGCAGCTTAGCGGGGTGGGCCCCAGAATTCTTC.

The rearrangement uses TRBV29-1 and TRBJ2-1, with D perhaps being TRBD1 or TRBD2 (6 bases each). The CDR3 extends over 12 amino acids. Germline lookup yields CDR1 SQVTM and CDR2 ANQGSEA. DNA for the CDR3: TGCAGAGTGAGAGGGGGGCGGGATGAGCAGTTCTTC. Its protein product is CRVRGGRDEQFF.